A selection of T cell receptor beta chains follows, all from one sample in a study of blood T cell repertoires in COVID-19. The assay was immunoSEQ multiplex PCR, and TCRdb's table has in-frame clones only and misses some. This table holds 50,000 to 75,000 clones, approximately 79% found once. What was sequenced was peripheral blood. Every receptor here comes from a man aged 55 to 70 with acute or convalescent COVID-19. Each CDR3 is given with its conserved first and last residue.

CASSLEGAWNTGELFF | TRBJ2-2 | 16 | TRBV7-7
CASSLEQGETQYF | TRBJ2-5 | 13 | TRBV5-1
CASSLGDWRYEQYF | TRBJ2-7 | 14 | TRBV7-2
CASSSRLAGVLGETQYF | TRBJ2-5 | 17 | TRBV5-1
CASSLEGSYRSGEQYF | TRBJ2-7 | 16 | TRBV5-1
CASSQDFEGADTQYF | TRBJ2-3 | 15 | TRBV4-3
CASSLEWSSYEQYF | TRBJ2-7 | 14 | TRBV11-2
CSVEDRVLNQPQHF | TRBJ1-5 | 14 | TRBV29-1
CASSLFGTGYYEQYF | TRBJ2-7 | 15 | TRBV7-9
CASSFLPGQGARTEAFF | TRBJ1-1 | 17 | TRBV28
CASSTTGDSDQPQHF | TRBJ1-5 | 15 | TRBV5-1
CASSQEFSGGYTDTQYF | TRBJ2-3 | 17 | TRBV3-1/TRBV3-2
CASSIVGSGGTVDTQYF | TRBJ2-3 | 17 | TRBV19
CASSYSEQTLQETQYF | TRBJ2-5 | 16 | TRBV6-5
CASSGGTSGRSRISYNEQFF | TRBJ2-1 | 20 | TRBV19
CASRPTGGTVSKNIQYF | TRBJ2-4 | 17 | TRBV28
CASKSGGYGTEAFF | TRBJ1-1 | 14 | TRBV2
CASKRTGGRTEAFF | TRBJ1-1 | 14 | TRBV2
CATSDFVAGLRNEQFF | TRBJ2-1 | 16 | TRBV24-1
CASSTGQGQSNEQYF | TRBJ2-7 | 15 | TRBV27
CASNRIRDYAQPQHF | TRBJ1-5 | 15 | TRBV2
CASSFQTGELFF | TRBJ2-2 | 12 | TRBV7-3
CASSPRQAPGELFF | TRBJ2-2 | 14 | TRBV3-1/TRBV3-2
CASSPAGVGNTIYF | TRBJ1-3 | 14 | TRBV18
CASSFRDGEFNEQFF | TRBJ2-1 | 15 | TRBV9
CASRPDRQVDEQYF | TRBJ2-7 | 14 | TRBV23-1
CASSISHVVRGTYEQYF | TRBJ2-7 | 17 | TRBV19
CAWGQTYEQYF | TRBJ2-7 | 11 | TRBV30
CASTATRDRVVSPLHF | TRBJ1-6 | 16 | TRBV7-3
CSATDSPGYTF | TRBJ1-2 | 11 | TRBV20-1
CASSLGLGQDPGYTF | TRBJ1-2 | 15 | TRBV7-9
CASTQGGGLVIDTQYF | TRBJ2-3 | 16 | TRBV5-4